Shown below are 3 T cell receptor beta chains from a single sample sequenced in a study of blood T cell repertoires in COVID-19 (dated by TCRdb to the early 2020s). The protocol used for the library was the immunoSEQ multiplex PCR assay. Entries here come from immuneACCESS through TCRdb and include only in-frame sequences with V and J called. Some clones fail to appear in such tables; in the studies checked, an unresolved V gene covers under half of the shortfall, and the cause of the remainder is unknown. Across this sample there are 200,000 to 250,000 clones, with about four fifths seen only once. About 8.3% of the sample is taken by the ten largest. Sequenced input: peripheral blood. Source of these receptors: an elderly woman with COVID-19, enrolled during active disease.

This sequence joins TRBV24-1 and TRBJ1-5; D unresolved. This CDR3 spans 14 amino acids. V gave up 4 bases and J gave up 7 bases, with 13 bases separating them. Germline CDR1 and CDR2: KGHDR and SFDVKD. The CDR3 region is CATSEPGVTQPQHF. DNA for the CDR3: TGTGCCACCAGTGAACCCGGGGTCACACAGCCCCAGCATTTT.

V usage is TRBV6-5 and J usage is TRBJ2-5; 7 positions match TRBD1. The CDR3 consists of 16 residues. The V gene's germline CDR1 is MNHEY and CDR2 SVGAGI. With 4 bases clipped from V and 5 bases from J, the junction kept 13 bases outside the gene matches. CDR3 nucleotides: TGTGCCAGCAGTTGGCGAGGGGGCGGGCGGCCGGAGACCCAGTACTTC. Amino acid sequence: CASSWRGGGRPETQYF.

This clone was picked up a small number of times. The chain couples TRBV18 to TRBJ1-1; D may be TRBD1 (5 bases). This CDR3 has 15 amino acids. Germline CDR1 is KGHSH and CDR2 is LQKENI. V lost 3 bases and J 5 bases, leaving 16 bases between the germline ends. CDR3 in amino acids: CASSPRRGEGTEAFF. Written as DNA, the CDR3 is TGTGCCAGCTCACCTCGGCGGGGGGAAGGGACTGAAGCTTTCTTT.